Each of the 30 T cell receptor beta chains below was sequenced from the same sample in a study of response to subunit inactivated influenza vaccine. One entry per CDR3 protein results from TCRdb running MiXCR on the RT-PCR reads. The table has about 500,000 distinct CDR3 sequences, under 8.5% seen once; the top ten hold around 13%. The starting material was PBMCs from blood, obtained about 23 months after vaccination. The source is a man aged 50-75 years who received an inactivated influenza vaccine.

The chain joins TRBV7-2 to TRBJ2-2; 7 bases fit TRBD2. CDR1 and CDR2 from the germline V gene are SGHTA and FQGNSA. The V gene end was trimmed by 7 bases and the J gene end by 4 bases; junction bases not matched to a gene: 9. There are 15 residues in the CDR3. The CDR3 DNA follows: TGTGCCAGCACCAAGGGAGGGTCGGGCACCGGGGAGCTGTTTTTT. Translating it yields CASTKGGSGTGELFF.

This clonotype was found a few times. CDR3 loop: CASSTQEGPNEKLFF. The CDR3 nucleotides are TGTGCCAGCAGCACCCAGGAGGGCCCTAATGAAAAACTGTTTTTT. The chain carries TRBV5-4 and TRBJ1-4; unclear D gene. CDR1 is SGHNT and CDR2 is YYREEE in the germline V gene (reference sequence). This CDR3 comprises 15 residues. Trimming shortened V by 4 bases and J by 3 bases, and 13 bases separated the two germline ends. The whole variable domain, remainder taken from reference TRBV5-4 and TRBJ1-4, is ETGVTQSPTHLIKTRGQQVTLRCSSQSGHNTVSWYQQALGQGPQFIFQYYREEENGRGNFPPRFSGLQFPNYSSELNVNALELDDSALYLCASSTQEGPNEKLFFGSGTQLSVL.

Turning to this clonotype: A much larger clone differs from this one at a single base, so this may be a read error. DNA of the CDR3: TGTGCCAGCAGCTTACGCCGCGTAAACTCCTACGAGCAGTACTTC. This codes for CASSLRRVNSYEQYF. The V gene is TRBV7-8, the J gene TRBJ2-7, with D unclear. Germline values: CDR1 SGHVS, CDR2 FQNEAQ. The CDR3 extends over 15 amino acids. V gave up 2 bases and J gave up 0 bases, with 11 bases separating them.

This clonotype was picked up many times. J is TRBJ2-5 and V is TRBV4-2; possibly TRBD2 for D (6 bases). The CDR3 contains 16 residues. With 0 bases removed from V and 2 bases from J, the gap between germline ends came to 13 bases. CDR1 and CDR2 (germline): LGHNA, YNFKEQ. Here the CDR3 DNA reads TGTGCCAGCAGCCAAGAGTTTGTTGGGGGGCAAGAGACCCAGTACTTC. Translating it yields CASSQEFVGGQETQYF.

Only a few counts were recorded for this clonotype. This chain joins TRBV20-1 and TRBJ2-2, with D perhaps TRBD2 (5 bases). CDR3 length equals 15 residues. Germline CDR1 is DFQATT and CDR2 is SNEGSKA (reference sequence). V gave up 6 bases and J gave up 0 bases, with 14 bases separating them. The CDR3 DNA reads TGCAGTGCCCTCCGACCGGGGTCGAACACCGGGGAGCTGTTTTTT. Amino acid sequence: CSALRPGSNTGELFF.

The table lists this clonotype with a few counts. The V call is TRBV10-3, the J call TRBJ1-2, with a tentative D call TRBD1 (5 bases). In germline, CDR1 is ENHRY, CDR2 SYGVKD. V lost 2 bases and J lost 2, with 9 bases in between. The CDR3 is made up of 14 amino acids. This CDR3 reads CAISETGVNYGYTF. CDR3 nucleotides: TGTGCCATCAGTGAGACGGGGGTGAACTATGGCTACACCTTC.

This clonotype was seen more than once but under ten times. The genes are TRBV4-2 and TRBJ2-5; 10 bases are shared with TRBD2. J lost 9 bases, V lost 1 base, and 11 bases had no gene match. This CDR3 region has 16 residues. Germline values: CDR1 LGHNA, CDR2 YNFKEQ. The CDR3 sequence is CASSQASGGAMWAQYF. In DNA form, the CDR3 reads TGTGCCAGCAGCCAAGCTAGCGGGGGAGCAATGTGGGCCCAGTACTTC.

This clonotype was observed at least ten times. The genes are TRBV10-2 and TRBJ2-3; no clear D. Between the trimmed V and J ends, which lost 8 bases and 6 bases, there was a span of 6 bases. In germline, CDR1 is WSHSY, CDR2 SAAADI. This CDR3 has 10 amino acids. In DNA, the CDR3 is TGCGCCAGCGGTGCGGATACGCAGTATTTT. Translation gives CASGADTQYF.

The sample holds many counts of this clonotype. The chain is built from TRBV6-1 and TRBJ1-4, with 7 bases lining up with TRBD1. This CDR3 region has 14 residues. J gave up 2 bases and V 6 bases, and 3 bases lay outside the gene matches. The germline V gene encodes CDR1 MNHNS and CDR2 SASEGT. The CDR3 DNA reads TGTGCCAGCAGGCCGACAGGGACTAATGAAAAACTGTTTTTT. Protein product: CASRPTGTNEKLFF.

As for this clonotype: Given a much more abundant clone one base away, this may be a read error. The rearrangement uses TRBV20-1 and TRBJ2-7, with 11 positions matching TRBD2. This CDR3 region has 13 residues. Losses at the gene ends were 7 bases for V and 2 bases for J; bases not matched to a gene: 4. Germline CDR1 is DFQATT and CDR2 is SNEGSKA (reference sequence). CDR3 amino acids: CSVSGRAPYEQYF. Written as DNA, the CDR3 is TGCAGTGTTAGCGGGAGGGCCCCCTACGAGCAGTACTTC.

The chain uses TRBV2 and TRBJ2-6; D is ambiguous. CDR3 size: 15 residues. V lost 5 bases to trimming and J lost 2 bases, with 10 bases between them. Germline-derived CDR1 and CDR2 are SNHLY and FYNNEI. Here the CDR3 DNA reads TGTGCCAGCAGTCAGGTCCGCACTGGGGCCAACGTCCTGACTTTC. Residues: CASSQVRTGANVLTF.

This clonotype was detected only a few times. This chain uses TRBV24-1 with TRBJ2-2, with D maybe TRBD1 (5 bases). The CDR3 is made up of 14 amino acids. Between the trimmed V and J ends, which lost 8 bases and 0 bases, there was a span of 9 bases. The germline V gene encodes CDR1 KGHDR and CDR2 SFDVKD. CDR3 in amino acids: CATNGHPNTGELFF. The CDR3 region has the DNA TGTGCCACCAACGGACATCCGAACACCGGGGAGCTGTTTTTT.

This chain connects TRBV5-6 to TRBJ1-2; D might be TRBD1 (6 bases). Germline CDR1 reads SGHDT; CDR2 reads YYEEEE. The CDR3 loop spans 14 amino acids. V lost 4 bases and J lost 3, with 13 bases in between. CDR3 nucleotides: TGTGCCAGCAGCCCAGGGGTTTCGGACTATGGCTACACCTTC. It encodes CASSPGVSDYGYTF. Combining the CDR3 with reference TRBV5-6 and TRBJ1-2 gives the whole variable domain DAGVTQSPTHLIKTRGQQVTLRCSPKSGHDTVSWYQQALGQGPQFIFQYYEEEERQRGNFPDRFSGHQFPNYSSELNVNALLLGDSALYLCASSPGVSDYGYTFGSGTRLTVV.

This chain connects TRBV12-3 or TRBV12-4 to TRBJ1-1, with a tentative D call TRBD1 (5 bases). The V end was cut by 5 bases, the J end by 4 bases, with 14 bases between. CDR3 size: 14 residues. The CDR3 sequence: CASSPTGGGTEAFF. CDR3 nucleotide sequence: TGTGCCAGCAGTCCCACAGGTGGGGGCACTGAAGCTTTCTTT.

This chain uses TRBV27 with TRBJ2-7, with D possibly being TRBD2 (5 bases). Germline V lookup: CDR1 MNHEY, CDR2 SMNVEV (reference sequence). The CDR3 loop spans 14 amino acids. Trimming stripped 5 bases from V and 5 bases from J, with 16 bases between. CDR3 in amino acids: CASSPTSGKNEQYF. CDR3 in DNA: TGTGCCAGCAGTCCCACATCGGGGAAGAACGAGCAGTACTTC.

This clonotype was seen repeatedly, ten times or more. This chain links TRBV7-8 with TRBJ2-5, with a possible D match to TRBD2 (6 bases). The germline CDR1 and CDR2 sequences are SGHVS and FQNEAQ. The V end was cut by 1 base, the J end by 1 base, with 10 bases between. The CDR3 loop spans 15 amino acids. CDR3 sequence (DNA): TGTGCCAGCAGCTTAGTTGCGGGGTTCCAAGAGACCCAGTACTTC. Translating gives CASSLVAGFQETQYF.

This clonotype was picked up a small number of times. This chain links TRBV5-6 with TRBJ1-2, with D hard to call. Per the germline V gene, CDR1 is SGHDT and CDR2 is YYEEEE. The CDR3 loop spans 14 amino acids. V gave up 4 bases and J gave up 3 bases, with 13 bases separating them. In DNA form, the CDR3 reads TGTGCCAGCAGCGTATTACAGAGGGACTATGGCTACACCTTC. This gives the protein CASSVLQRDYGYTF.

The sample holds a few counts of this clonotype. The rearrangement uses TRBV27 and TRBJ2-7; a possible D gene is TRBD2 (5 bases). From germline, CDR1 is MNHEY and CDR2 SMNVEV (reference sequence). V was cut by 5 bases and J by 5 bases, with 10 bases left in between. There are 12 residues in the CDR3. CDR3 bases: TGTGCCAGCAGTCCTCAGGAGGACGAGCAGTACTTC. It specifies CASSPQEDEQYF.

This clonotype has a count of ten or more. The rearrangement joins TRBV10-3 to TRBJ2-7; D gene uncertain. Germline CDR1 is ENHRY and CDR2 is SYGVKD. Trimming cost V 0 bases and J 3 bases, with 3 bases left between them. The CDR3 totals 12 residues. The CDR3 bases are TGTGCCATCAGTGAGTCCGGCTACGAGCAGTACTTC. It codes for CAISESGYEQYF.

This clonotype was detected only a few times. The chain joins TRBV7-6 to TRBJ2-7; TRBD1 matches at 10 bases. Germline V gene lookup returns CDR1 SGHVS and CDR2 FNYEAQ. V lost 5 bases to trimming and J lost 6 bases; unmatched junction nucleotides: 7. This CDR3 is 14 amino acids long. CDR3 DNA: TGTGCCAGCAGCCCCGGTTGGACAGGGGGCGAGCAGTACTTC. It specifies CASSPGWTGGEQYF.

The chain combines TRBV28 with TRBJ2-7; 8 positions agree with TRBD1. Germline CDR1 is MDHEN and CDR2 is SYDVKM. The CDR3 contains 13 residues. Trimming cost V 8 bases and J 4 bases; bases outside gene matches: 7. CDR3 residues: CASLTGELYEQYF. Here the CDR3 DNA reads TGTGCCAGCCTGACAGGGGAGTTATACGAGCAGTACTTC. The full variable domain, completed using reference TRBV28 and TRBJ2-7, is DVKVTQSSRYLVKRTGEKVFLECVQDMDHENMFWYRQDPGLGLRLIYFSYDVKMKEKGDIPEGYSVSREKKERFSLILESASTNQTSMYLCASLTGELYEQYFGPGTRLTVT.

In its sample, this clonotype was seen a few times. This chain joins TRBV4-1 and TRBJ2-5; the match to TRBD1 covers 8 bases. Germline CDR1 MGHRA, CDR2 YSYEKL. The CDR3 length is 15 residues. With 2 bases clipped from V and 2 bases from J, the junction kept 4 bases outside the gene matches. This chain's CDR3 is CASSQPGTGQETQYF. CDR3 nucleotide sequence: TGCGCCAGCAGCCAACCCGGGACAGGTCAAGAGACCCAGTACTTC.

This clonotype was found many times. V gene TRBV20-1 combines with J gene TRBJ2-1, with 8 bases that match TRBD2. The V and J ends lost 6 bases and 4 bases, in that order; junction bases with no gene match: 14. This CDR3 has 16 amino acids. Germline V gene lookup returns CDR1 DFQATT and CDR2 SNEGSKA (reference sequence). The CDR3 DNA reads TGCAGTGCCCCCGCTCCGGGGGGGGCCAGGTACAATGAGCAGTTCTTC. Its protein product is CSAPAPGGARYNEQFF.

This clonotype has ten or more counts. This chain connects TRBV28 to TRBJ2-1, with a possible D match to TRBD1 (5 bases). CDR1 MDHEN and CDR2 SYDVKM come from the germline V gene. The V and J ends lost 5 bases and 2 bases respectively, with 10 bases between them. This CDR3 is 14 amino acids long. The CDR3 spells CASSEQGTYNEQFF. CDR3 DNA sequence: TGTGCCAGCAGTGAGCAGGGCACCTACAATGAGCAGTTCTTC.

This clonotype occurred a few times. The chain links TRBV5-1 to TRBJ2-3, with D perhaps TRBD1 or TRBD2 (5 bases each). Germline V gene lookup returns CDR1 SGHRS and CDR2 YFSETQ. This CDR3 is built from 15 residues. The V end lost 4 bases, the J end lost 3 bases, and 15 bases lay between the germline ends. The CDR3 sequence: CASSAGRAATDTQYF. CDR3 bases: TGCGCCAGCAGCGCAGGGAGAGCGGCTACAGATACGCAGTATTTT.

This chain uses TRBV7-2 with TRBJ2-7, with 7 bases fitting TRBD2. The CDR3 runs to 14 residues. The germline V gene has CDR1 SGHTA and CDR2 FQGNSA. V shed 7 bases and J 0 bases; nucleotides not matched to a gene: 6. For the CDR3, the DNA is TGTGCCAGCACCCCTGCGGGGGTCTCCTACGAGCAGTACTTC. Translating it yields CASTPAGVSYEQYF.

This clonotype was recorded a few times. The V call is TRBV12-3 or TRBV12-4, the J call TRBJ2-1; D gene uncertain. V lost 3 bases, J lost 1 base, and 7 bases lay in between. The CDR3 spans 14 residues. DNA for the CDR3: TGTGCCAGCAGTTTGTCTAGATCCTACAATGAGCAGTTCTTC. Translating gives CASSLSRSYNEQFF.

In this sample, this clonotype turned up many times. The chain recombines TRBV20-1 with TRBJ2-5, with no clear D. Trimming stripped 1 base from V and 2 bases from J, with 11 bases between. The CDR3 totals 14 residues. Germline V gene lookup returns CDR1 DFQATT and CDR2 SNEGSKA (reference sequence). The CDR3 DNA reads TGCAGTGCTAGAGTAACATCCAAGCAAGAGACCCAGTACTTC. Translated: CSARVTSKQETQYF.

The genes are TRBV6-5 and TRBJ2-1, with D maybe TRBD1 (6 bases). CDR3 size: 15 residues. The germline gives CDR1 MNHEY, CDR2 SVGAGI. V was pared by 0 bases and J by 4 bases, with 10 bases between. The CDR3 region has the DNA TGTGCCAGCAGTTACTCGAGGGACAAATACAATGAGCAGTTCTTC. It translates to CASSYSRDKYNEQFF.

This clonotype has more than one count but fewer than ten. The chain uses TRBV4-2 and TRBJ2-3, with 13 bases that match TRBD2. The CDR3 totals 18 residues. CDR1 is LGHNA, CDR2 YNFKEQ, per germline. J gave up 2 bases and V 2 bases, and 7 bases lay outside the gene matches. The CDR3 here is CASSQTLGLAGITDTQYF. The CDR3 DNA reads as TGTGCCAGCAGCCAAACCCTGGGACTAGCGGGGATCACAGATACGCAGTATTTT.